This T cell receptor beta chain was sequenced for a study of CD8+ T cells in alopecia areata. The treatment here: oral pan-JAK inhibitor, 5-10 mg twice daily. About this clone: Its antigen remains unknown.

cDNA serving as the sequencing template came from extracted, reverse transcribed RNA. Produced via immunoSEQ multiplex PCR; TCRdb's table is partial and in-frame only. The sample lists 190,000 or so clones; around 60% were seen once. Study results and limitations: Compared with normal scalp, lesional scalp had higher clonality and more expanded CD8+ clones.

The sample here was CD8+ T cells sorted from blood, taken at week 24, from a patient treated with tofacitinib. This TCR came from a human donor with alopecia areata.

CDR3 nucleotide sequence: TGTGCCAGCAGCCAACGACAGGGGATAAACGAGCAGTACTTC. Its translation is CASSQRQGINEQYF. The V gene is TRBV13, the J gene TRBJ2-7; 8 bases agree with TRBD1. The CDR3 has 14 residues. The V gene's germline CDR1 is PRHDT and CDR2 FYEKMQ (reference sequence). Trimming at V came to 5 bases and at J to 5 bases, leaving 8 bases not matched to a gene.